The clone carrying this T cell receptor beta chain came up many times. The sample belongs to a study of low-dose radiotherapy and immunotherapy resistance in tumors. As for the study in general: With 1 Gy per fraction every two weeks, Cohort 2 accumulated 13 Gy across 26 weeks. Patients took aspirin (300 mg orally, daily) for four cycles beginning at cycle 1 day 1. Dosing of intravenous cyclophosphamide at 200 mg/m2 occurred every two weeks and took place one day prior to radiation and immunotherapy.

Trimming cost V 4 bases and J 0 bases, with 19 bases left between them. This CDR3 has 17 residues. Germline CDR1 is SGHRS and CDR2 is YFSETQ. Stated time point: before trial treatment. The donors, trial participants, received nivolumab, ipilimumab, aspirin, low-dose cyclophosphamide and low-dose radiotherapy. Alpha- and beta-chain coverage of first-strand cDNA came from TRAV- and TRBV-specific primers. TCR amplification ran roughly 20 PCR cycles using constant-region and V-primer adapter primers. Each CDR3 protein gets one entry after TCRdb re-called the reads with MiXCR. The repertoire holds 70,000 to 90,000 distinct CDR3 sequences, with around 17% as singletons.

The chain links TRBV5-1 to TRBJ2-5; D unresolved. This clonotype originated in a male donor with prostate cancer. The input for sequencing was PBMCs, taken before treatment. The CDR3 DNA reads TGCGCCAGCAGCCCCTACGCCCCGGCAACCAACCAAGAGACCCAGTACTTC. This sequence encodes CASSPYAPATNQETQYF. Filled out from reference TRBV5-1 and TRBJ2-5, the complete variable domain reads KAGVTQTPRYLIKTRGQQVTLSCSPISGHRSVSWYQQTPGQGLQFLFEYFSETQRNKGNFPGRFSGRQFSNSRSEMNVSTLELGDSALYLCASSPYAPATNQETQYFGPGTRLLVL.